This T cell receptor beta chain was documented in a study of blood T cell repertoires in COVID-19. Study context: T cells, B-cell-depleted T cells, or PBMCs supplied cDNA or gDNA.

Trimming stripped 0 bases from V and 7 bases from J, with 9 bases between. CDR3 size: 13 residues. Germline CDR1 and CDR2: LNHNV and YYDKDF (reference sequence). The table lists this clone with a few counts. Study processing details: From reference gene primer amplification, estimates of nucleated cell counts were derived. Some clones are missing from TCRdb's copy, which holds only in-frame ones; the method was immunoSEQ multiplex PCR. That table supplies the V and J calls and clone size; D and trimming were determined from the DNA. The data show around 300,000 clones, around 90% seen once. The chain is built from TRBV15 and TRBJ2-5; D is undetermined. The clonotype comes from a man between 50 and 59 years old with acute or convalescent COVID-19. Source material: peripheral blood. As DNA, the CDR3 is TGTGCCACCAGCAGAGATCGAGCTGGGACCCAGTACTTC. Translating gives CATSRDRAGTQYF.